These 29 T cell receptor beta chains originate from one sample sequenced in a study of identical twins. TCRdb processed the 5' RACE reads anew with MiXCR; each CDR3 protein has one entry. Among 690,000 or so distinct CDR3 sequences, approximately 6.1% were seen once, and the ten largest hold around 1.7%. The sequenced sample was naive T cells sorted from blood. The source of these receptors is a young man in good health.

The chain carries TRBV19 and TRBJ2-1; 8 bases map to TRBD2. Germline CDR1 is LNHDA and CDR2 is SQIVND (reference sequence). The J segment lost 5 bases and the V segment lost 4 bases, leaving 10 bases of the junction unmatched. The CDR3 covers 16 residues. The CDR3 DNA follows: TGTGCCAGTAGTAAGGGAGCGGGAGATGTCGACAATGAGCAGTTCTTC. It translates to CASSKGAGDVDNEQFF.

This clonotype has a count of ten or more. The genes are TRBV5-1 and TRBJ1-1; the D gene is possibly TRBD1 (5 bases). V was pared by 4 bases and J by 4 bases, with 11 bases between. There are 13 residues in the CDR3. The germline CDR1 and CDR2 sequences are SGHRS and YFSETQ. The CDR3 bases are TGCGCCAGCAGCGGAAGGGGTGGCACTGAAGCTTTCTTT. The encoded protein is CASSGRGGTEAFF.

This clonotype has only a few counts. The chain links TRBV6-2 or TRBV6-3 to TRBJ2-1; D not certain. The CDR3 runs 14 residues. Per germline, CDR1 MNHEY and CDR2 SVGEGT. The V and J ends lost 0 bases and 7 bases respectively, with 10 bases between them. The CDR3 spells CASSYSTQTNEQFF. CDR3 in DNA: TGTGCCAGCAGTTACTCGACCCAGACTAATGAGCAGTTCTTC.

Ten or more counts support this clonotype. This chain joins TRBV11-3 and TRBJ2-1, with D tentatively TRBD1 (6 bases). The CDR3 contains 15 residues. V was cut by 1 base and J by 4 bases, with 11 bases left in between. The V gene's germline CDR1 is SGHNT and CDR2 YENEEA. CDR3 sequence: CASSLVSGEYNEQFF. The CDR3 region has the DNA TGTGCCAGCAGCTTAGTGTCAGGGGAGTACAATGAGCAGTTCTTC.

At least ten counts were recorded for this clonotype. The chain carries TRBV7-2 and TRBJ2-3; D not resolved. The CDR3 loop spans 16 amino acids. With 5 bases removed from V and 2 bases from J, the gap between germline ends came to 17 bases. CDR1 and CDR2 (germline): SGHTA, FQGNSA. The CDR3, as DNA: TGTGCCAGCAGCCCTCATGGCAACGGCCCCACAGATACGCAGTATTTT. Its translation is CASSPHGNGPTDTQYF.

This clonotype was seen repeatedly, ten times or more. This sequence joins TRBV9 and TRBJ2-1; D gene unclear. V was trimmed by 3 bases and J by 0 bases, leaving 10 bases between them. From germline, CDR1 is SGDLS and CDR2 YYNGEE. The CDR3 length is 15 residues. CDR3 in amino acids: CASSATASSYNEQFF. In DNA, the CDR3 is TGTGCCAGCAGCGCAACAGCAAGCTCCTACAATGAGCAGTTCTTC.

The CDR3 bases are TGCAGCGTTGAACTAGACAATGAGCAGTTCTTC. It translates to CSVELDNEQFF. This rearrangement joins TRBV29-1 to TRBJ2-1; unclear D gene. The V end lost 2 bases, the J end lost 5 bases, and 4 bases lay between the germline ends. This CDR3 spans 11 amino acids. Germline-derived CDR1 and CDR2 are SQVTM and ANQGSEA.

Worth noting for this clonotype: This may be a read error, as it is one base from a much larger clone. The chain has TRBV20-1 and TRBJ2-2; 7 positions agree with TRBD2. Germline V gene lookup returns CDR1 DFQATT and CDR2 SNEGSKA (reference sequence). The CDR3 has 15 residues. The V and J ends lost 3 bases and 7 bases, in that order; junction bases with no gene match: 11. The CDR3 DNA reads as TGCAGTGCTAGTGCCCTAGGACTAGTCGGCGGGGAGCTGTTTTTT. Amino acids: CSASALGLVGGELFF.

This clonotype has a handful of counts. J is TRBJ1-5 and V is TRBV20-1, with 7 nucleotides matching TRBD1. Germline V lookup: CDR1 DFQATT, CDR2 SNEGSKA (reference sequence). V lost 6 bases and J lost 2; bases outside the gene matches: 7. This CDR3 region has 14 residues. The CDR3 spells CSARHDRGNQPQHF. The CDR3 DNA reads TGCAGTGCCAGGCACGACAGGGGCAATCAGCCCCAGCATTTT.

A few counts support this clonotype. The DNA for the CDR3 is TGTGCCAGCAGCCCAAGGCGGGGGCCCTACGAGCAGTACGTC. This codes for CASSPRRGPYEQYV. The rearrangement uses TRBV6-1 and TRBJ2-7; D might be TRBD2 (7 bases). The CDR3 contains 14 residues. Between the trimmed V and J ends, which lost 6 bases and 2 bases, there was a span of 14 bases. The V gene's germline CDR1 is MNHNS and CDR2 SASEGT.

This clonotype has at least ten counts. V usage is TRBV5-1 and J usage is TRBJ2-3; tentative D call: TRBD2 (5 bases). Germline V lookup: CDR1 SGHRS, CDR2 YFSETQ. V lost 0 bases and J 5 bases, leaving 10 bases between the germline ends. There are 14 residues in the CDR3. CDR3 in DNA: TGCGCCAGCAGCTTGGCCCGGGATTTAGATACGCAGTATTTT. Protein product: CASSLARDLDTQYF.

This rearrangement joins TRBV2 to TRBJ2-3; D unresolved. Germline V gene sequence: CDR1 SNHLY, CDR2 FYNNEI. The CDR3 loop spans 14 amino acids. V was pared by 7 bases and J by 6 bases, with 17 bases between. CDR3 region: CASIGITTADTQYF. CDR3 coding DNA: TGTGCCAGCATCGGAATCACGACCGCCGATACGCAGTATTTT.

This clonotype has at least ten counts. DNA of the CDR3: TGTGCCAGCCAGGGACTTCTAACCTACGAGCAGTACTTC. It yields the protein CASQGLLTYEQYF. The chain has TRBV28 and TRBJ2-7, with D tentatively TRBD2 (6 bases). V lost 8 bases to trimming and J lost 2 bases, with 13 bases between them. The CDR3 is 13 amino acids. Germline lookup yields CDR1 MDHEN and CDR2 SYDVKM.

This clonotype has more than one count but fewer than ten. This sequence joins TRBV9 and TRBJ1-5; D gene ambiguous. CDR3 length: 13 residues. V lost 3 bases and J 8 bases, leaving 12 bases between the germline ends. In germline, CDR1 is SGDLS, CDR2 YYNGEE. CDR3 region: CASSGPLGEPQHF. CDR3 DNA sequence: TGTGCCAGCAGCGGTCCCCTCGGGGAGCCCCAGCATTTT.

This clonotype was counted many times. This chain links TRBV29-1 with TRBJ2-7; no clear D. This CDR3 has 13 amino acids. Germline CDR1 is SQVTM and CDR2 is ANQGSEA. V was shortened by 4 bases and J by 6 bases, with 16 bases between the two germline ends. CDR3 residues: CSVVEHADSEQYF. Written as DNA, the CDR3 is TGCAGCGTTGTCGAACACGCGGATTCCGAGCAGTACTTC.

The table lists this clonotype with many counts. The chain has TRBV15 and TRBJ2-1, with 9 bases lining up with TRBD2. Germline V lookup: CDR1 LNHNV, CDR2 YYDKDF (reference sequence). J gave up 8 bases and V 4 bases, and 9 bases lay outside the gene matches. The CDR3 is made up of 15 amino acids. The CDR3 coding sequence is TGTGCCACCAGCACACGGCGGGAGGGTCCCCATGAGCAGTTCTTC. Its protein product is CATSTRREGPHEQFF.

This clonotype was recorded many times. The CDR3 DNA is TGTGCCAGCAGGCCTAACAGGGGTGTAGGCGAAAAACTGTTTTTT. Protein product: CASRPNRGVGEKLFF. The rearrangement joins TRBV6-1 to TRBJ1-4; 7 positions match TRBD1. In germline, CDR1 is MNHNS, CDR2 SASEGT. The length of the CDR3 is 15 residues. V trimming: 6 bases; J trimming: 8 bases; junction bases outside the gene matches: 12.

The sample holds many counts of this clonotype. The V and J genes are TRBV5-1 and TRBJ2-7; D unclear. The germline V gene has CDR1 SGHRS and CDR2 YFSETQ. Trimming removed 0 bases at V and 2 bases at J, with 9 bases between. The CDR3 runs to 14 residues. CDR3 amino acids: CASSLEVRTYEQYV. CDR3 in DNA: TGCGCCAGCAGCTTGGAGGTCAGAACCTACGAGCAGTACGTC.

This clonotype was counted a few times. The chain has TRBV6-2 or TRBV6-3 and TRBJ2-1; the D gene is possibly TRBD2 (6 bases). Looked up from germline, CDR1 is MNHEY and CDR2 is SVGEGT. The CDR3 loop spans 13 amino acids. The V and J ends lost 7 bases and 0 bases respectively, with 7 bases between them. DNA of the CDR3: TGTGCCAGCACTAGCGACTCCTACAATGAGCAGTTCTTC. Protein product: CASTSDSYNEQFF.

This clonotype has at least ten counts. The gene calls are TRBV25-1 and TRBJ2-7, with 9 nucleotides matching TRBD1. Germline CDR1 and CDR2: MGHDK and SYGVNS. V was pared by 3 bases and J by 3 bases, with 6 bases of the junction left unmatched. This CDR3 contains 15 residues. As DNA, the CDR3 is TGTGCCAGCAGTGAGGCCGGGACAGGGAACTACGAGCAGTACTTC. Translation: CASSEAGTGNYEQYF.

This clonotype was observed at least ten times. The gene calls are TRBV12-3 or TRBV12-4 and TRBJ1-1; TRBD1 is a possible D gene (6 bases). Trimming shortened V by 2 bases and J by 5 bases, and 9 bases separated the two germline ends. The CDR3 runs 13 residues. The CDR3 protein is CASSLTGITEAFF. CDR3 nucleotide sequence: TGTGCCAGCAGTTTAACAGGGATAACTGAAGCTTTCTTT.

In this sample, this clonotype turned up many times. The V gene is TRBV5-6, the J gene TRBJ2-5; 8 bases match TRBD1. CDR1 is SGHDT, CDR2 YYEEEE, per germline. This CDR3 region has 15 residues. The trim removed 4 bases at V and 5 bases at J, leaving 10 bases unmatched. CDR3 region: CASSPTGQGTETQYF. Here the CDR3 DNA reads TGTGCCAGCAGCCCCACTGGACAGGGAACGGAGACCCAGTACTTC.

This clonotype was detected ten times or more. V is TRBV15 and J is TRBJ2-5; a weak D match, TRBD2 (5 bases). Germline assignment: CDR1 LNHNV and CDR2 YYDKDF (reference sequence). V shed 8 bases and J shed 5 bases, with 18 bases lying between them. The CDR3 sequence is 14 residues long. The CDR3 DNA sequence: TGTGCCACCCTTGATTGGGCGGGCGGTGAGACCCAGTACTTC. Its translation: CATLDWAGGETQYF.

This clonotype came up many times. V and J are TRBV24-1 and TRBJ1-5; the D is unclear. Germline V gene data show CDR1 as KGHDR and CDR2 as SFDVKD. The length of the CDR3 is 14 residues. Trimming stripped 4 bases from V and 6 bases from J, with 12 bases between. CDR3 sequence: CATSDPSAGQPQHF. Written as DNA, the CDR3 is TGTGCCACCAGTGACCCTTCCGCCGGTCAGCCCCAGCATTTT.

This clonotype was picked up many times. The CDR3, as DNA: TGTGCCACCAGTGACCCTGGACTAGCGGAACGGGGTGAGCAGTTCTTC. Its protein product is CATSDPGLAERGEQFF. This chain joins TRBV24-1 and TRBJ2-1, with 10 bases that match TRBD2. V lost 4 bases, J lost 9 bases, and 11 bases stayed unmatched. The CDR3 extends over 16 amino acids. Germline V gene sequence: CDR1 KGHDR, CDR2 SFDVKD.

This clonotype was seen repeatedly, ten times or more. The gene calls are TRBV6-2 or TRBV6-3 and TRBJ2-1, with D perhaps matching TRBD1 (5 bases). Germline CDR1 MNHEY, CDR2 SVGEGT. This CDR3 comprises 14 residues. Trimming took 6 bases from V and 3 from J, leaving 12 bases between them. CDR3 bases: TGTGCCAGCAGGATGGGGCCACTCTACAATGAGCAGTTCTTC. Protein product: CASRMGPLYNEQFF.

Ten or more counts support this clonotype. This chain links TRBV6-1 with TRBJ2-1; TRBD2 matches at 13 bases. The V segment lost 7 bases and the J segment 5 bases; nucleotides outside the gene matches: 8. The CDR3 is 16 residues long. CDR1 and CDR2 from the germline V gene are MNHNS and SASEGT. CDR3 sequence: CASMTSGRRDHNEQFF. The CDR3 DNA sequence: TGTGCCAGCATGACTAGCGGGAGGAGGGATCACAATGAGCAGTTCTTC.

This clonotype was detected ten times or more. This chain connects TRBV7-2 to TRBJ1-4; the match to TRBD1 covers 11 bases. Germline CDR1 SGHTA, CDR2 FQGNSA. The CDR3 length is 17 residues. V was clipped by 2 bases and J by 4 bases; unmatched bases: 6. As DNA, the CDR3 is TGTGCCAGCAGCTTATTCCCGGGACAGGGGGGTAATGAAAAACTGTTTTTT. Translated, it gives CASSLFPGQGGNEKLFF.

Only a few counts were recorded for this clonotype. J is TRBJ2-3 and V is TRBV9; D is possibly TRBD1 (6 bases). This CDR3 contains 17 residues. CDR1 is SGDLS, CDR2 YYNGEE, per germline. Trimming left V 0 bases short and J 1 base short, with 15 bases between. The CDR3 here is CASSVEGHPWGTDTQYF. In DNA, the CDR3 is TGTGCCAGCAGCGTAGAGGGACACCCATGGGGCACAGATACGCAGTATTTT.